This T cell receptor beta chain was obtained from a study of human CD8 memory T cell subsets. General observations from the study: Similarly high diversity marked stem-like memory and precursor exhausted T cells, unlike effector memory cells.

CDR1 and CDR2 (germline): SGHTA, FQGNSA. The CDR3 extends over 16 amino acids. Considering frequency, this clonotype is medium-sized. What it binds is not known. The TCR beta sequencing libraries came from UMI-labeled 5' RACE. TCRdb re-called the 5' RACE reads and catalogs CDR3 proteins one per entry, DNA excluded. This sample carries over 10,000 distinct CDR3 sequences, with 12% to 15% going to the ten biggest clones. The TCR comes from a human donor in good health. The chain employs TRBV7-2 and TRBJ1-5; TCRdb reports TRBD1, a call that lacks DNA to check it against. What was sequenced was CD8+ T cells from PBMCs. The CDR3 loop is CASSSGTAYSNQPQHF.